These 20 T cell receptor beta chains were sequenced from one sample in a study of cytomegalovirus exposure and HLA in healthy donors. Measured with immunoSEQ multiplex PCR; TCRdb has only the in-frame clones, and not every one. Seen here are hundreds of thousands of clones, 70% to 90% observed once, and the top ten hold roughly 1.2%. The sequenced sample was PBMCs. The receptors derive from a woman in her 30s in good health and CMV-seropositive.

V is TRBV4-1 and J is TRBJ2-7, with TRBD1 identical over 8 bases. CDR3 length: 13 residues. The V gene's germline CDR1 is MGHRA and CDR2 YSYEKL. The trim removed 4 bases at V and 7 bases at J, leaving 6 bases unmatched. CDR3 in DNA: TGCGCCAGCAGCCCGACAGGGGCTGGGGAGCAGTACTTC. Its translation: CASSPTGAGEQYF.

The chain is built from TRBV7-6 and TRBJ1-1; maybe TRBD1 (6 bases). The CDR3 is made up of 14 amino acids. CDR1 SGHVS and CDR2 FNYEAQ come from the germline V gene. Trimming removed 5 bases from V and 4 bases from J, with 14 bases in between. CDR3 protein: CASSLEGVSTEAFF. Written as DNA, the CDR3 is TGTGCCAGCAGCCTTGAGGGGGTAAGCACTGAAGCTTTCTTT. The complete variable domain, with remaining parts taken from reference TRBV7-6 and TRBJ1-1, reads GAGVSQSPRYKVTKRGQDVALRCDPISGHVSLYWYRQALGQGPEFLTYFNYEAQQDKSGLPNDRFSAERPEGSISTLTIQRTEQRDSAMYRCASSLEGVSTEAFFGQGTRLTVV.

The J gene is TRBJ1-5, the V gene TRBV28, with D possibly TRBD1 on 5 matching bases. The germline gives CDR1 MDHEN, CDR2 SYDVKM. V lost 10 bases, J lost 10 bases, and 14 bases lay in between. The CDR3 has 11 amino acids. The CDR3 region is CATHQRGPQHF. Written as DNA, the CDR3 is TGTGCCACTCACCAAAGGGGACCCCAGCATTTT.

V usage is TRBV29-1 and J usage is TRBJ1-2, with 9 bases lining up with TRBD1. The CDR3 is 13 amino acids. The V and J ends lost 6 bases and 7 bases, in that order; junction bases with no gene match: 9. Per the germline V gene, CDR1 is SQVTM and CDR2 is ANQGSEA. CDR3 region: CSVGTGSSSGYTF. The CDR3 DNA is TGCAGCGTAGGGACAGGGTCAAGCAGTGGCTACACCTTC.

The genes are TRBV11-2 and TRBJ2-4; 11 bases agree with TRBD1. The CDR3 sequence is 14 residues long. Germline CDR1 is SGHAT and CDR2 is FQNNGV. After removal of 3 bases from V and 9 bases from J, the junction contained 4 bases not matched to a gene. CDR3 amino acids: CASSFTGTGGIQYF. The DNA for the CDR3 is TGTGCCAGCAGCTTCACCGGGACAGGGGGCATTCAGTACTTC.

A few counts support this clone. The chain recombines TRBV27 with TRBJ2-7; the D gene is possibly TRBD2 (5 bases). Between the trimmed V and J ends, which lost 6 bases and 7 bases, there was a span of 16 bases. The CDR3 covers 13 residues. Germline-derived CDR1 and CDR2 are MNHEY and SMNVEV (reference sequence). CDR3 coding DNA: TGTGCCAGCAGAACCGGCGGACTGGGGGAGCAGTACTTC. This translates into CASRTGGLGEQYF.

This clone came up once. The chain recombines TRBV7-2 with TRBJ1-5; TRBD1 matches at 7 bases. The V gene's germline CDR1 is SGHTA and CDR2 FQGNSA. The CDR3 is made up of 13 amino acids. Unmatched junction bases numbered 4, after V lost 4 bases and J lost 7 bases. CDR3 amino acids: CASSYRGYQPQHF. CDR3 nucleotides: TGTGCCAGCAGCTACAGGGGATACCAGCCCCAGCATTTT.

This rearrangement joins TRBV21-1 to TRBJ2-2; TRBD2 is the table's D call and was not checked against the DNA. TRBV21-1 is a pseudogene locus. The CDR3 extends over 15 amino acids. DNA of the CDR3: TGTGCCAGCACAATCGGGAGCTGTGACACCGGGGAGCTGTTTTTT. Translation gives CASTIGSCDTGELFF.

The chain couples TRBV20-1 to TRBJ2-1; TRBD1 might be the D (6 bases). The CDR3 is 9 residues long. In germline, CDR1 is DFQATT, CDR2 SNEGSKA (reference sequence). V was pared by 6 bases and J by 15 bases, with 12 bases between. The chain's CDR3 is CSASLTGFF. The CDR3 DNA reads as TGCAGTGCCAGCCTGACAGGGTTCTTC.

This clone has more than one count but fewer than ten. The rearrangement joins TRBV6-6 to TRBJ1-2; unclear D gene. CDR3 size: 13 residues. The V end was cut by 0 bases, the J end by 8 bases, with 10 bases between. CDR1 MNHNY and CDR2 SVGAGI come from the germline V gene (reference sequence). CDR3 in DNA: TGTGCCAGCAGTTACTCACCGCTGAGAGGCTACACCTTC. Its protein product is CASSYSPLRGYTF.

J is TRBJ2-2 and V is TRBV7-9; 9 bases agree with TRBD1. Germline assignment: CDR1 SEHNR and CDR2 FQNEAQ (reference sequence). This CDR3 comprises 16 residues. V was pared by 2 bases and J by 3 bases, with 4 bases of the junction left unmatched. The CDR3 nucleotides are TGTGCCAGCAGCTTACCGGGACAGGGACACACCGGGGAGCTGTTTTTT. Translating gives CASSLPGQGHTGELFF.

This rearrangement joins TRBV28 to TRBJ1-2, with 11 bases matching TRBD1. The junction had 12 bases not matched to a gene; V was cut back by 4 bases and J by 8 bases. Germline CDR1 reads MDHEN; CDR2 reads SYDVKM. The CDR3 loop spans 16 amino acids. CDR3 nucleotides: TGTGCCAGCAGTTCTCACCTTCAGGACAGGGGGCGGGGCTACACCTTC. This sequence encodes CASSSHLQDRGRGYTF.

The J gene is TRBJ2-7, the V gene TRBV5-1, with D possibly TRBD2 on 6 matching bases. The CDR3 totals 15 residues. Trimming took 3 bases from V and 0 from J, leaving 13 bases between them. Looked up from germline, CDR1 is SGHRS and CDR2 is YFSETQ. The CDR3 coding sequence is TGCGCCAGCAGCTCGGGAGTGGGGAGCTCCTACGAGCAGTACTTC. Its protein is CASSSGVGSSYEQYF.

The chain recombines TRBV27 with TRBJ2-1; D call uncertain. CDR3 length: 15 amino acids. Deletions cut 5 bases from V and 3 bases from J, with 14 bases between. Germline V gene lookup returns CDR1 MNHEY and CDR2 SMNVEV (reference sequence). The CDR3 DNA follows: TGTGCCAGCAGTACGCCGGAAGGAGACTACAATGAGCAGTTCTTC. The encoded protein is CASSTPEGDYNEQFF.

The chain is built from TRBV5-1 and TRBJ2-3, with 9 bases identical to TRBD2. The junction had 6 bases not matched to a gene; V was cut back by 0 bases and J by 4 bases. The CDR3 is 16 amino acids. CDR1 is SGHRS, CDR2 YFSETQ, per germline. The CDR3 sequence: CASSLELAGLPDTQYF. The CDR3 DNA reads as TGCGCCAGCAGCTTGGAGCTAGCGGGATTGCCAGATACGCAGTATTTT.

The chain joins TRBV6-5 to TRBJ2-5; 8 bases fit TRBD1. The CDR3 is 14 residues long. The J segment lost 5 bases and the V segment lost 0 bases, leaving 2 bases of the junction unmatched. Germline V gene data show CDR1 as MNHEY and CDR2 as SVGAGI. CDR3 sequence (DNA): TGTGCCAGCAGTTACTCAGGACAGGGCGAGACCCAGTACTTC. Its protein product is CASSYSGQGETQYF.

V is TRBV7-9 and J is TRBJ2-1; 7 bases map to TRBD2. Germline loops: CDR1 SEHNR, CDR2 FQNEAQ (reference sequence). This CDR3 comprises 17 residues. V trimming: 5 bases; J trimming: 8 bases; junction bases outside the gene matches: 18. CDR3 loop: CASSTRGRGRGGDEQFF. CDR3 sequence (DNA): TGTGCCAGCAGCACCCGGGGACGGGGGAGGGGAGGCGATGAGCAGTTCTTC. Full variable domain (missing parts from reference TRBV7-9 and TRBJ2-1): DTGVSQNPRHKITKRGQNVTFRCDPISEHNRLYWYRQTLGQGPEFLTYFQNEAQLEKSRLLSDRFSAERPKGSFSTLEIQRTEQGDSAMYLCASSTRGRGRGGDEQFFGPGTRLTVL.

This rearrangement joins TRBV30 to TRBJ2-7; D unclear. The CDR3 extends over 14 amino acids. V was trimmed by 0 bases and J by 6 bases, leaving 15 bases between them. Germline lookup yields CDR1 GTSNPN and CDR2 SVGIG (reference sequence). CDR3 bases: TGTGCCTGGAGTGTACGTCTAGACGTCGCCGAGCAGTACTTC. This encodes CAWSVRLDVAEQYF.

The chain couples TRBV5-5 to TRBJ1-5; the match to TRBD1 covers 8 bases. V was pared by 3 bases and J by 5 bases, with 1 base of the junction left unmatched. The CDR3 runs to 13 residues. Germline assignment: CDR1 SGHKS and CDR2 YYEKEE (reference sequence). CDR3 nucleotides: TGTGCCAGCAGCTCGACAGGGGATCAGCCCCAGCATTTT. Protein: CASSSTGDQPQHF.

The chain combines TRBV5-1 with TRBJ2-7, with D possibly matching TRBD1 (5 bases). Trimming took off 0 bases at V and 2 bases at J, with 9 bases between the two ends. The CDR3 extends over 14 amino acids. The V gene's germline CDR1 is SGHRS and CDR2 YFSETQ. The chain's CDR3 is CASSLEGRPYEQYF. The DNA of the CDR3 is TGCGCCAGCAGCTTGGAGGGGCGTCCCTACGAGCAGTACTTC.